This T cell receptor beta chain was sequenced for a study of vaccination effects on CD4 cells after COVID-19. In regard to this clone: Its antigen is as yet unknown.

Clones were read by immunoSEQ multiplex PCR, and TCRdb kept only the in-frame ones, dropping some. The sample lists about 73,000 clones, 65% to 75% occurring once. Germline CDR1 reads MNHNS; CDR2 reads SASEGT. This CDR3 is built from 16 residues. V was clipped by 2 bases and J by 4 bases, with 17 bases between them. Notes on the study in general: Marked clonal contraction of infection- and vaccine-induced clones was seen late after vaccination. Cross-reactivity with common cold coronaviruses was shown by only 1 of 255 vaccine-induced clones in healthy vaccinees.

Before any sequencing was done, the ViraFEST assay used viral peptide pools to expand antigen-specific CD4+ T cells. It was after roughly ten days of culture that CD4+ T cells were isolated. Among the vaccine recipients, none had a prior SARS-CoV-2 infection, and nucleocapsid antibodies were negative. Roughly 1.8 million PBMC per well received about 9.8 IU/ml IL-2 and 8 to 10 ug/ml peptides in culture. Half-medium changes using IL-2 medium occurred on days 3 and 7. The source is a human donor who received a COVID-19 vaccine. The chain combines TRBV6-1 with TRBJ1-1, with D unresolved. The material was CD4+ T cells from PBMCs cultured with HCoV-NL63 spike peptides, obtained before COVID-19 vaccination. CDR3 amino acids: CASSERWVSRGTEAFF. For the CDR3, the DNA is TGTGCCAGCAGTGAAAGGTGGGTGAGCCGGGGCACTGAAGCTTTCTTT.